One and the same sample provided the 17 T cell receptor beta chains below, sequenced in a study of blood T cell repertoires in COVID-19. Clones were read by immunoSEQ multiplex PCR, and TCRdb kept only the in-frame ones, dropping some. The top ten hold 45% to 65% of the sample, which has 50,000 to 75,000 clones, more than 75% seen once. The sample consisted of peripheral blood. These TCRs come from a woman at least 80 years old with acute or convalescent COVID-19.

The DNA for the CDR3 is TGTGCCAGTAGTATATCGGGACTAGCGGGAGTAGGAAGAAACATTCAGTACTTC. Translated, it gives CASSISGLAGVGRNIQYF. The rearrangement uses TRBV19 and TRBJ2-4, with TRBD2 matching over 14 bases. CDR3 size: 18 residues. CDR1 is LNHDA, CDR2 SQIVND, per germline (reference sequence). Trimming at V came to 2 bases and at J to 6 bases, leaving 9 bases not matched to a gene.

The chain links TRBV7-2 to TRBJ1-1; a possible D gene is TRBD1 (5 bases). The CDR3 is 16 residues long. Trimming took off 5 bases at V and 9 bases at J, with 25 bases between the two ends. The germline CDR1 and CDR2 sequences are SGHTA and FQGNSA. The CDR3 is CASSPRIITATAKAFF. The CDR3 DNA reads as TGTGCCAGCAGCCCCCGAATTATAACAGCGACAGCCAAAGCTTTCTTT.

This rearrangement joins TRBV2 to TRBJ1-1, with TRBD1 matching over 10 bases. Germline-derived CDR1 and CDR2 are SNHLY and FYNNEI. Germline trimming cut 6 bases from V and 7 bases from J; bases unmatched to any gene: 8. CDR3 size: 14 residues. In DNA form, the CDR3 reads TGTGCCAGCAGCCCAGACAGGGGGCGTGGTGAAGCTTTCTTT. It translates to CASSPDRGRGEAFF. Full variable domain (remainder filled in from reference TRBV2 and TRBJ1-1): EPEVTQTPSHQVTQMGQEVILRCVPISNHLYFYWYRQILGQKVEFLVSFYNNEISEKSEIFDDQFSVERPDGSNFTLKIRSTKLEDSAMYFCASSPDRGRGEAFFGQGTRLTVV.

V gene TRBV27 combines with J gene TRBJ2-3, with TRBD2 matching 7 bases. Germline trimming cut 4 bases from V and 8 bases from J; bases unmatched to any gene: 3. The CDR3 is 12 amino acids. The germline gives CDR1 MNHEY, CDR2 SMNVEV (reference sequence). The CDR3, as DNA: TGTGCCAGCAGTTCCGGCGGGGGTACGCAGTATTTT. This gives the protein CASSSGGGTQYF.

This clone is a singleton in its sample. The chain joins TRBV6-2 or TRBV6-3 to TRBJ1-2, with 12 bases identical to TRBD1. The germline V gene encodes CDR1 MNHEY and CDR2 SVGEGT. After removal of 2 bases from V and 2 bases from J, the junction contained 3 bases not matched to a gene. The CDR3 contains 16 residues. The CDR3 loop reads CASSYPGQGANYGYTF. In nucleotides, the CDR3 is TGTGCCAGCAGTTACCCGGGACAGGGGGCGAACTATGGCTACACCTTC.

The chain has TRBV15 and TRBJ1-3; possibly TRBD1 for D (6 bases). Germline V gene data show CDR1 as LNHNV and CDR2 as YYDKDF (reference sequence). The CDR3 contains 13 residues. V was trimmed by 4 bases and J by 7 bases, leaving 11 bases between them. The CDR3 bases are TGTGCCACCAGCAAACAGGGTGGGAACACCATATATTTT. Translated, it gives CATSKQGGNTIYF. Filled out from reference TRBV15 and TRBJ1-3, the complete variable domain reads DAMVIQNPRYQVTQFGKPVTLSCSQTLNHNVMYWYQQKSSQAPKLLFHYYDKDFNNEADTPDNFQSRRPNTSFCFLDIRSPGLGDTAMYLCATSKQGGNTIYFGEGSWLTVV.

The rearrangement uses TRBV7-2 and TRBJ1-3; D is undetermined. This CDR3 has 12 residues. The germline V gene encodes CDR1 SGHTA and CDR2 FQGNSA. Trimming took 3 bases from V and 2 from J, leaving 2 bases between them. CDR3 DNA: TGTGCCAGCAGCTTTACTGGAAACACCATATATTTT. Translated, it gives CASSFTGNTIYF.

The chain recombines TRBV9 with TRBJ2-2; 12 positions agree with TRBD2. The J segment lost 7 bases and the V segment lost 4 bases, leaving 8 bases of the junction unmatched. The germline CDR1 and CDR2 sequences are SGDLS and YYNGEE. The CDR3 contains 16 residues. The CDR3 reads CASSPTSGRSDGELFF. CDR3 coding DNA: TGTGCCAGCAGCCCTACTAGCGGGAGGAGTGACGGGGAGCTGTTTTTT.

CDR3 DNA: TGTGCCAGTAGCCGGGGGACTAGCGGGAAGGGTACGCAGTATTTT. It is translated as CASSRGTSGKGTQYF. The V call is TRBV19, the J call TRBJ2-3, with TRBD2 identical over 13 bases. Looked up from germline, CDR1 is LNHDA and CDR2 is SQIVND (reference sequence). The CDR3 length is 15 residues. The V and J ends lost 6 bases and 8 bases, in that order; junction bases with no gene match: 8.

This clone was picked up a small number of times. CDR3 in amino acids: CASSLQGNGYTF. CDR3 nucleotides: TGCGCCAGCAGTCTACAGGGGAATGGCTACACCTTC. The genes are TRBV10-2 and TRBJ1-2; 7 bases map to TRBD1. Germline CDR1 is WSHSY and CDR2 is SAAADI. V dropped 5 bases and J dropped 6; count of bases not matched to a gene: 3. This CDR3 has 12 amino acids.

This chain joins TRBV7-9 and TRBJ2-2; 7 bases map to TRBD1. CDR3 length: 16 amino acids. Germline CDR1 reads SEHNR; CDR2 reads FQNEAQ (reference sequence). J lost 3 bases, V lost 4 bases, and 8 bases had no gene match. The CDR3 sequence: CASSSDRRAYTGELFF. CDR3 nucleotide sequence: TGTGCCAGCAGCTCGGACAGGAGAGCTTACACCGGGGAGCTGTTTTTT. The variable domain in full, with the rest retrieved from reference TRBV7-9 and TRBJ2-2, is DTGVSQNPRHKITKRGQNVTFRCDPISEHNRLYWYRQTLGQGPEFLTYFQNEAQLEKSRLLSDRFSAERPKGSFSTLEIQRTEQGDSAMYLCASSSDRRAYTGELFFGEGSRLTVL.

The J gene is TRBJ2-3, the V gene TRBV27, with 13 bases lining up with TRBD2. V was pared by 5 bases and J by 4 bases, with 21 bases of the junction left unmatched. Germline CDR1 reads MNHEY; CDR2 reads SMNVEV (reference sequence). The CDR3 spans 21 residues. The CDR3: CASSLRDRGATSGRSADTQYF. Here the CDR3 DNA reads TGTGCCAGCAGTCTCCGGGACAGGGGCGCGACTAGCGGGAGGTCGGCAGATACGCAGTATTTT.

This chain joins TRBV6-5 and TRBJ1-5; no reliable D call. Germline CDR1 is MNHEY and CDR2 is SVGAGI. The ends were cut back, 4 bases at V and 6 bases at J, with 16 bases in the middle. The CDR3 has 15 amino acids. CDR3 bases: TGTGCCAGCAGTTTCCGGTCCGGAGCCCGTCAGCCCCAGCATTTT. Its protein product is CASSFRSGARQPQHF.

The J gene is TRBJ1-2, the V gene TRBV11-3, with 7 bases aligning to TRBD1. The CDR3 is 13 residues long. Germline values: CDR1 SGHNT, CDR2 YENEEA. V gave up 8 bases and J gave up 3 bases; unmatched junction bases: 6. DNA for the CDR3: TGTGCCAGCCCAAGGGGGCGGGACTATGGCTACACCTTC. It is translated as CASPRGRDYGYTF. The variable domain in full, with the rest retrieved from reference TRBV11-3 and TRBJ1-2, is EAGVVQSPRYKIIEKKQPVAFWCNPISGHNTLYWYLQNLGQGPELLIRYENEEAVDDSQLPKDRFSAERLKGVDSTLKIQPAELGDSAVYLCASPRGRDYGYTFGSGTRLTVV.

This clone came up a few times. The CDR3 reads CASGSSGDPGTQYF. DNA for the CDR3: TGTGCCAGTGGGTCCAGCGGGGACCCCGGGACCCAGTACTTC. The V gene is TRBV19, the J gene TRBJ2-5; 7 bases are shared with TRBD2. The CDR3 length is 14 residues. After removal of 8 bases from V and 7 bases from J, the junction contained 13 bases not matched to a gene. CDR1 LNHDA and CDR2 SQIVND come from the germline V gene (reference sequence).

This clone was seen once. The rearrangement uses TRBV11-1 and TRBJ2-2, with 7 bases fitting TRBD2. V was clipped by 4 bases and J by 5 bases; unmatched bases: 10. CDR1 SGHAT and CDR2 FQDESV come from the germline V gene (reference sequence). The CDR3 totals 16 residues. As DNA, the CDR3 is TGTGCCAGCAGCTCCCGTGCGGGAGAATCTACCGGGGAGCTGTTTTTT. Its translation is CASSSRAGESTGELFF.

This clone has a handful of counts. The chain has TRBV6-6 and TRBJ1-2; D gene uncertain. Germline CDR1 reads MNHNY; CDR2 reads SVGAGI (reference sequence). The CDR3 loop spans 12 amino acids. Trimming removed 5 bases at V and 8 bases at J, with 12 bases between. CDR3 nucleotide sequence: TGTGCCAGCAGTCACGGCGGGAGGGGCTACACCTTC. This gives the protein CASSHGGRGYTF.